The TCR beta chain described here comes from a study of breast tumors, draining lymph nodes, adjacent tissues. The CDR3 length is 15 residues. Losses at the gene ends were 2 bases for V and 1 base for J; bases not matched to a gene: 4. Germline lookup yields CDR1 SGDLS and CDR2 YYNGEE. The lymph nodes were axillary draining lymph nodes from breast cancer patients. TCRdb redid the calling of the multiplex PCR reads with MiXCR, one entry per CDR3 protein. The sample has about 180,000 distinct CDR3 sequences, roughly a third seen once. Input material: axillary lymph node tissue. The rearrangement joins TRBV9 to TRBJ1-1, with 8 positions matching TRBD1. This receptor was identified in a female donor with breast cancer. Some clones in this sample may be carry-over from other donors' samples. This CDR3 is CASSVGDRQNTEAFF. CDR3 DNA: TGTGCCAGCAGCGTCGGGGACAGGCAGAACACTGAAGCTTTCTTT.